Listed below are T cell receptor beta chains from one sample, sequenced in a study of cytomegalovirus exposure and HLA in healthy donors. The data were produced by immunoSEQ multiplex PCR, yet TCRdb's version contains in-frame clones alone and is incomplete. Of about 360,000 clones listed, approximately 90% are singletons. The material sequenced was PBMCs. The receptors originated from a woman aged 18-35 years in good health and CMV-seronegative. Each CDR3 is given with its conserved first and last residue. Fields, in order: D gene, V gene, J gene, clone size, CDR3 protein, CDR3 DNA. A D gene is named only where the DNA matches it firmly. Rows may omit the clone size; those that give it use once, few, many or a size class.

>.|TRBV14|TRBJ2-7|.
CASSDTWEQYF
TGTGCCAGCAGCGATACTTGGGAGCAGTACTTC
>.|TRBV2|TRBJ2-7|.
CASSAPSSGRDEQYF
TGTGCCAGCAGTGCTCCTTCGAGCGGTAGGGACGAGCAGTACTTC
>.|TRBV2|TRBJ2-2|.
CASMLDSGTNTGELFF
TGTGCCAGCATGTTAGATAGCGGAACGAACACCGGGGAGCTGTTTTTT
>TRBD1|TRBV13|TRBJ1-2|.
CASSPQMGQGAVDYGYTF
TGTGCCAGCAGCCCCCAAATGGGACAGGGGGCAGTGGACTATGGCTACACCTTC
>.|TRBV27|TRBJ1-4|.
CASSSRTEPITRGKLFF
TGTGCCAGCAGTTCCCGGACAGAACCGATCACTAGGGGAAAACTGTTTTTT
>.|TRBV2|TRBJ2-5|.
CASSDVWTMQETQYF
TGTGCCAGCAGTGATGTGTGGACAATGCAAGAGACCCAGTACTTC
>.|TRBV9|TRBJ2-2|few
CASSAQGSGELFF
TGTGCCAGCAGCGCCCAGGGTTCCGGGGAGCTGTTTTTT
>.|TRBV2|TRBJ1-2|once
CASSTGTSEVGYTF
TGTGCCAGCAGTACCGGGACATCGGAGGTCGGCTACACCTTC
>.|TRBV28|TRBJ2-3|.
CASRTQGRTDTQYF
TGTGCCAGCAGAACACAGGGTCGAACAGATACGCAGTATTTT
>TRBD1|TRBV29-1|TRBJ1-2|.
CSGTDRGRDGYTF
TGCAGCGGGACGGACAGGGGGCGAGATGGCTACACCTTC
>TRBD1|TRBV28|TRBJ2-3|.
CASIRGPTDTQYF
TGTGCCAGCATAAGGGGGCCGACAGATACGCAGTATTTT
>.|TRBV30|TRBJ1-4|.
CAQGSGEKLFF
TGTGCACAAGGCTCGGGGGAAAAACTGTTTTTT
>.|TRBV6-5|TRBJ2-1|.
CASSRTGPSKNEQFF
TGTGCCAGCAGCCGCACAGGCCCTTCGAAAAATGAGCAGTTCTTC
>.|TRBV6-5|TRBJ2-2|.
CASSSAGQGTGELFF
TGTGCCAGCAGTTCCGCGGGGCAAGGGACCGGGGAGCTGTTTTTT
>.|TRBV28|TRBJ1-5|.
CASSLAPGNQPQHF
TGTGCCAGTAGTTTAGCCCCCGGGAATCAGCCCCAGCATTTT
>.|TRBV11-3|TRBJ2-1|.
CASSLLSLPNEQFF
TGTGCCAGCAGCTTATTGAGCCTTCCCAATGAGCAGTTCTTC
>.|TRBV11-2|TRBJ1-2|.
CASRHGQNYGYTF
TGTGCCAGCAGACATGGACAGAACTATGGCTACACCTTC
>TRBD2|TRBV28|TRBJ2-7|.
CASSPQTSRSSYEQYF
TGTGCCAGCAGTCCCCAGACTAGCAGAAGCTCCTACGAGCAGTACTTC
>.|TRBV6-5|TRBJ2-3|.
CASRQTTISTDTQYF
TGTGCCAGCAGGCAGACGACTATTAGCACAGATACGCAGTATTTT
>.|TRBV30|TRBJ2-1|.
CAWSVQGPESILNEQFF
TGTGCCTGGAGTGTCCAGGGGCCCGAAAGCATTCTCAATGAGCAGTTCTTC
>TRBD2|TRBV4-2|TRBJ2-1|.
CASSQGSTGTSRYNEQFF
TGTGCCAGCAGCCAAGGGTCGACTGGGACTAGCCGGTACAATGAGCAGTTCTTC
>TRBD1|TRBV6-1|TRBJ2-7|.
CASSEALQGADEQYF
TGTGCCAGCAGTGAAGCGCTTCAGGGGGCTGACGAGCAGTACTTC
>.|TRBV11-2|TRBJ2-3|.
CASSLRVPEIRDTQYF
TGTGCCAGCAGCTTACGGGTGCCAGAAATACGAGATACGCAGTATTTT
>TRBD1|TRBV4-1|TRBJ1-1|.
CASSQRQGRTTEAFF
TGCGCCAGCAGCCAGAGACAGGGGAGGACCACTGAAGCTTTCTTT
>.|TRBV7-2|TRBJ2-3|.
CASSLDRAADTQYF
TGTGCCAGCAGCTTAGACAGGGCCGCAGATACGCAGTATTTT
>TRBD1|TRBV30|TRBJ1-1|few
CARDREDTEAFF
TGTGCCCGGGACAGGGAGGACACTGAAGCTTTCTTT
>TRBD2|TRBV4-2|TRBJ2-3|once
CASSQGLAGGTDTQYF
TGTGCCAGCAGCCAGGGACTAGCGGGGGGCACAGATACGCAGTATTTT
>TRBD1|TRBV5-6|TRBJ1-3|.
CASSSTGTSGNTIYF
TGTGCCAGCAGCTCGACAGGGACATCTGGAAACACCATATATTTT
>.|TRBV28|TRBJ1-6|.
CASSLLGGTLHF
TGTGCCAGCAGTTTATTAGGAGGGACCCTCCACTTT
>.|TRBV6-1|TRBJ2-7|once
CASRAAMTAPYEQYF
TGTGCCAGCAGAGCCGCGATGACAGCCCCCTACGAGCAGTACTTC
>.|TRBV10-2|TRBJ1-1|.
CASRAGPNTEAFF
TGCGCCAGCAGGGCAGGGCCGAACACTGAAGCTTTCTTT
>.|TRBV7-3|TRBJ2-3|.
CASSFGGGTDTQYF
TGTGCCAGCAGCTTCGGGGGAGGCACAGATACGCAGTATTTT
>TRBD1|TRBV6-1|TRBJ2-7|.
CASSEGQGAIYEQYF
TGTGCCAGCAGTGAAGGACAGGGGGCGATCTACGAGCAGTACTTC
>.|TRBV4-1|TRBJ1-4|.
CASSPGGAGEKLFF
TGCGCCAGCAGCCCGGGGGGGGCTGGTGAAAAACTGTTTTTT
>.|TRBV27|TRBJ1-5|.
CASSYQRNPSNQPQHF
TGTGCCAGCAGCTACCAGAGGAACCCTAGCAATCAGCCCCAGCATTTT
>.|TRBV5-1|TRBJ2-3|.
CASRQGVSTDTQYF
TGCGCCAGCAGACAGGGTGTCAGCACAGATACGCAGTATTTT
>.|TRBV2|TRBJ2-5|.
CASSEDDSGSKTQYF
TGTGCCAGCAGTGAGGATGATAGCGGTTCGAAGACCCAGTACTTC
>.|TRBV4-1|TRBJ2-1|.
CASSQVIYSSQFF
TGCGCCAGCAGCCAAGTTATATACTCATCGCAGTTCTTC
>TRBD2|TRBV6-4|TRBJ2-1|.
CASSDGSSGTEQFF
TGTGCCAGCAGTGACGGCTCTAGCGGGACAGAGCAGTTCTTC
>TRBD1|TRBV12-5|TRBJ2-2|.
CASGLVSSGQAIGGELFF
TGTGCTAGTGGTTTGGTATCGTCAGGACAGGCCATAGGGGGGGAGCTGTTTTTT
>.|TRBV30|TRBJ1-4|.
CASSDRSGEKLFF
TGTGCCTCCTCAGACAGGTCAGGTGAAAAACTGTTTTTT
>TRBD1|TRBV12-5|TRBJ1-5|.
CARTQTGVGNQPQHF
TGTGCTAGGACCCAGACAGGGGTTGGCAATCAGCCCCAGCATTTT
>.|TRBV2|TRBJ2-3|.
CASSVTGFGSDTQYF
TGTGCCAGCAGCGTAACAGGGTTTGGGTCAGATACGCAGTATTTT
>TRBD1|TRBV7-8|TRBJ1-4|.
CASSSPTGLGEKLFF
TGTGCCAGCAGCTCGCCGACAGGGTTGGGGGAAAAACTGTTTTTT
>TRBD2|TRBV5-6|TRBJ2-7|.
CASSLKRGAYEQYF
TGTGCCAGCAGCTTGAAGCGGGGGGCCTACGAGCAGTACTTC
>TRBD1|TRBV28|TRBJ1-5|once
CASTPLRAGTASNQPQHF
TGTGCCAGCACCCCTCTGAGGGCCGGGACAGCTAGCAATCAGCCCCAGCATTTT
>.|TRBV28|TRBJ2-1|.
CASSLYPGTYSYNEQFF
TGTGCCAGCAGTTTATACCCCGGGACATATTCCTACAATGAGCAGTTCTTC
>.|TRBV11-2|TRBJ1-1|.
CASSIQGYTEAFF
TGTGCCAGCAGCATTCAGGGCTACACTGAAGCTTTCTTT
>.|TRBV30|TRBJ2-3|.
CAWSVRVASSTDTQYF
TGTGCCTGGAGTGTACGGGTAGCGTCTAGCACAGATACGCAGTATTTT